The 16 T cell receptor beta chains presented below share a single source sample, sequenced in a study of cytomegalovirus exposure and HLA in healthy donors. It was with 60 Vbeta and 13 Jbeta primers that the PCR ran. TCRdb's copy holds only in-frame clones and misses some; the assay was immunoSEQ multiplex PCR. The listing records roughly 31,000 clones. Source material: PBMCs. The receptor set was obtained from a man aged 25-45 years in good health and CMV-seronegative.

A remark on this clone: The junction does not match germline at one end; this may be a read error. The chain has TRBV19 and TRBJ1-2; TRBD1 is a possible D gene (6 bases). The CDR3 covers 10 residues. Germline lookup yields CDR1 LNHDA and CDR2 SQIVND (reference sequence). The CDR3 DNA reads TGTGCCAGTAGTGACAGGCTGCCCCTCTTC. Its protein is CASSDRLPLF.

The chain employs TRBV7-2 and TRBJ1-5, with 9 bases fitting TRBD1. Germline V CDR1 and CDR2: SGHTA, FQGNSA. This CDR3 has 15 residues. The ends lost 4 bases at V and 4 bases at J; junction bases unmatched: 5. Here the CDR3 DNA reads TGTGCCAGCAGCTCGGGACAGGGTATGAATCAGCCCCAGCATTTT. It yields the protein CASSSGQGMNQPQHF.

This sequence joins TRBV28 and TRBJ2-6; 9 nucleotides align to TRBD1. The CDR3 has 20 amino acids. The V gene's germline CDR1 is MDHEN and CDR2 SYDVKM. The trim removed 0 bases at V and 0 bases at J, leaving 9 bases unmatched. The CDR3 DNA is TGTGCCAGCAGTTTATGGCGATGGGGACAGGGTAGCTCTGGGGCCAACGTCCTGACTTTC. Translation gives CASSLWRWGQGSSGANVLTF.

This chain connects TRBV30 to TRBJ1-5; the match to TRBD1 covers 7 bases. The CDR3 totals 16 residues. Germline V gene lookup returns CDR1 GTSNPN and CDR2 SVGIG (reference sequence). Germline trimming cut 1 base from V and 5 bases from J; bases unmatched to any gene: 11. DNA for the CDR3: TGTGCCTGGAGTGCCGTTTGGACAGGAGGGGATCAGCCCCAGCATTTT. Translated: CAWSAVWTGGDQPQHF.

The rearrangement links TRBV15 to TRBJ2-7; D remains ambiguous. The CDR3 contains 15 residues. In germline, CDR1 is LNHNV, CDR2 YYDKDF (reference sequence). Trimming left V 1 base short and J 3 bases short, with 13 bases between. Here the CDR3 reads CATSRAPAGYYEQYF. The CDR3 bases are TGTGCCACCAGCAGAGCCCCAGCAGGTTACTACGAGCAGTACTTC.

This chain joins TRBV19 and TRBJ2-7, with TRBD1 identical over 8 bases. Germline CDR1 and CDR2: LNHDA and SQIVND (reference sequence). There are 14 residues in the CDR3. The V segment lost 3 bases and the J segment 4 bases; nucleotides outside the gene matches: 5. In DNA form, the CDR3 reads TGTGCCAGTAGTATCCAGGGGGCACTATACGAGCAGTACTTC. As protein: CASSIQGALYEQYF.

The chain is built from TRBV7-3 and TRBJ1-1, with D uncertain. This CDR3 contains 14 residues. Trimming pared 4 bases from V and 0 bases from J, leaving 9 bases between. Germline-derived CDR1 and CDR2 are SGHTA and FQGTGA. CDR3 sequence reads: CASSYSSMNTEAFF. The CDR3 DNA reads TGTGCCAGCAGCTACAGCTCCATGAACACTGAAGCTTTCTTT.

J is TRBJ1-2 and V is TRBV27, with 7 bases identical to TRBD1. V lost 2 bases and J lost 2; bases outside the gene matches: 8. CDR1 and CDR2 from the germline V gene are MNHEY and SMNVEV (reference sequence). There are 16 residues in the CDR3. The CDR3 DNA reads TGTGCCAGCAGTTTAAGGGGACAGAACCTAAACTATGGCTACACCTTC. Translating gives CASSLRGQNLNYGYTF.

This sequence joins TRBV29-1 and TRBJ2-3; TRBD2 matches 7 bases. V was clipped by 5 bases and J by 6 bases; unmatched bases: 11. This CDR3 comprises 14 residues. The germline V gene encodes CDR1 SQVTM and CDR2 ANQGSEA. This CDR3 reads CSVPGAGVVDTQYF. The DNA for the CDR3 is TGCAGCGTTCCTGGCGCGGGAGTAGTCGATACGCAGTATTTT.

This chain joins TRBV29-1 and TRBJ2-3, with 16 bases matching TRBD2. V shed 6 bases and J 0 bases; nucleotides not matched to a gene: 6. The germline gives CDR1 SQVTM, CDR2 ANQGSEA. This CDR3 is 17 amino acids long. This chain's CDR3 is CSVAGTSGGASTDTQYF. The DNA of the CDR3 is TGCAGCGTCGCCGGGACTAGCGGGGGGGCGAGCACAGATACGCAGTATTTT.

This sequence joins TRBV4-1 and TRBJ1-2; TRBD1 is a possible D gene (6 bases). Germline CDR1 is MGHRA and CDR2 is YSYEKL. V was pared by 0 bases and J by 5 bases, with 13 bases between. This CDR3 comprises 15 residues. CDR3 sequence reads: CASSQEGARPYGYTF. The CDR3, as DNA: TGCGCCAGCAGCCAAGAGGGGGCGCGACCATATGGCTACACCTTC.

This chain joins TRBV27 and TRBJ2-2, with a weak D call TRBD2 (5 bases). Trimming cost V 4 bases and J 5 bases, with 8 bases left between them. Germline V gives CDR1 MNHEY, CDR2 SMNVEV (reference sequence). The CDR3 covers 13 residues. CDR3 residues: CASSWRRTGELFF. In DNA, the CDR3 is TGTGCCAGCAGTTGGAGGAGGACCGGGGAGCTGTTTTTT.

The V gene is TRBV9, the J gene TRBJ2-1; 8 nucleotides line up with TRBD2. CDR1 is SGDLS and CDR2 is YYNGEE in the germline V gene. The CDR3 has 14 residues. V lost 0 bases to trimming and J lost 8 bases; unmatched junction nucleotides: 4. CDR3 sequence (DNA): TGTGCCAGCAGCGTAGAACTAGCGGCCGATGAGCAGTTCTTC. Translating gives CASSVELAADEQFF.

The CDR3 DNA follows: TGCGCCAGCAGCTTGAGGCGGACAGCCATAAATCAGCCCCAGCATTTT. Translating gives CASSLRRTAINQPQHF. V and J are TRBV5-1 and TRBJ1-5, with TRBD1 as a possible D gene (6 bases). Trimming took off 1 base at V and 4 bases at J, with 15 bases between the two ends. The CDR3 loop spans 16 amino acids. Germline assignment: CDR1 SGHRS and CDR2 YFSETQ.

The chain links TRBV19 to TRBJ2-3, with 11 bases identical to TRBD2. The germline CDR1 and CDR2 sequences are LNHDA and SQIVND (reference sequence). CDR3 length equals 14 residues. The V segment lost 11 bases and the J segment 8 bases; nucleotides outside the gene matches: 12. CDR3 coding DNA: TGTGCCTCCGCCGGGACTAGCGGTAGGGCTACGCAGTATTTT. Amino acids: CASAGTSGRATQYF.

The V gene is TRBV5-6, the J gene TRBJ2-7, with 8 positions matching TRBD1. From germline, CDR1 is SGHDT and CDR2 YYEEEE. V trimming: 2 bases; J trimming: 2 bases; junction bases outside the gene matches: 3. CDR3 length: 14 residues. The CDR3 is CASSFGTGAYEQYF. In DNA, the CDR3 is TGTGCCAGCAGCTTCGGGACAGGTGCCTACGAGCAGTACTTC. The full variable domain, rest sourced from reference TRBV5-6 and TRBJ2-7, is DAGVTQSPTHLIKTRGQQVTLRCSPKSGHDTVSWYQQALGQGPQFIFQYYEEEERQRGNFPDRFSGHQFPNYSSELNVNALLLGDSALYLCASSFGTGAYEQYFGPGTRLTVT.